This is a list of T cell receptor beta chains from one sample in a study of blood T cell repertoires in COVID-19. Some clones are missing from TCRdb's copy, which holds only in-frame ones; the method was immunoSEQ multiplex PCR. The profile shows about 220,000 clones, 82% of them singletons. The sequencing sample was made of PBMCs or T cells enriched from blood (not recorded which). Every receptor here comes from a woman aged 55 to 70 who had recovered from COVID-19. Each CDR3 is given with its conserved first and last residue. D genes are given only for firm matches. Size is omitted from some rows. Given values are once, few, many or a class for expanded clones.

CDR3aa: CAISESDRNYNTDTQYF
CDR3nt: TGTGCCATCAGTGAGTCAGACAGGAATTACAACACAGATACGCAGTATTTT
d_gene: NA
abundance: NA
v_gene: TRBV10-3
j_gene: TRBJ2-3

CDR3aa: CATRDRATDTQYF
CDR3nt: TGTGCCACGAGGGACAGGGCCACAGATACGCAGTATTTT
d_gene: TRBD1
abundance: NA
v_gene: TRBV24-1
j_gene: TRBJ2-3

CDR3aa: CASSAGEGNTIYF
CDR3nt: TGTGCCAGCAGCGCGGGGGAAGGAAACACCATATATTTT
d_gene: NA
abundance: NA
v_gene: TRBV3-1/TRBV3-2
j_gene: TRBJ1-3

CDR3aa: CASSFGAGNTIYF
CDR3nt: TGTGCCAGCAGTTTCGGAGCGGGAAACACCATATATTTT
d_gene: NA
abundance: NA
v_gene: TRBV27
j_gene: TRBJ1-3

CDR3aa: CASSVGTEGEAFF
CDR3nt: TGCGCCAGCAGCGTCGGGACAGAAGGTGAAGCTTTCTTT
d_gene: TRBD1
abundance: few
v_gene: TRBV5-1
j_gene: TRBJ1-1

CDR3aa: CASSIEASGSPLHF
CDR3nt: TGTGCCAGTAGTATAGAAGCCTCAGGATCACCCCTCCACTTT
d_gene: NA
abundance: few
v_gene: TRBV19
j_gene: TRBJ1-6

CDR3aa: CAISEDVRDTEAFF
CDR3nt: TGTGCCATCAGTGAGGACGTTCGGGACACTGAAGCTTTCTTT
d_gene: NA
abundance: NA
v_gene: TRBV10-3
j_gene: TRBJ1-1

CDR3aa: CSVESGVYGYTF
CDR3nt: TGCAGCGTTGAATCAGGGGTATATGGCTACACCTTC
d_gene: NA
abundance: NA
v_gene: TRBV29-1
j_gene: TRBJ1-2

CDR3aa: CASSKRRNEQFF
CDR3nt: TGTGCCAGCAGCAAACGCAGGAATGAGCAGTTCTTC
d_gene: NA
abundance: NA
v_gene: TRBV21-1
j_gene: TRBJ2-1

CDR3aa: CASSLEGLYGYTF
CDR3nt: TGTGCCAGCAGCTTGGAAGGACTCTATGGCTACACCTTC
d_gene: NA
abundance: NA
v_gene: TRBV11-2
j_gene: TRBJ1-2

CDR3aa: CASSTDRRVEKLFF
CDR3nt: TGTGCCAGCAGCACCGACAGGCGTGTTGAAAAACTGTTTTTT
d_gene: NA
abundance: once
v_gene: TRBV7-9
j_gene: TRBJ1-4

CDR3aa: CASSRGTSVSGGTGELFF
CDR3nt: TGCGCCAGCAGCCGGGGGACTAGCGTATCCGGGGGCACCGGGGAGCTGTTTTTT
d_gene: TRBD2
abundance: NA
v_gene: TRBV4-1
j_gene: TRBJ2-2

CDR3aa: CASSYGQGPSYEQYF
CDR3nt: TGTGCCAGCAGTTACGGACAGGGTCCCTCCTACGAGCAGTACTTC
d_gene: TRBD1
abundance: NA
v_gene: TRBV6-5
j_gene: TRBJ2-7

CDR3aa: CATSRDGTGYNEQFF
CDR3nt: TGTGCCACCAGCAGAGACGGGACAGGGTACAATGAGCAGTTCTTC
d_gene: TRBD1
abundance: NA
v_gene: TRBV15
j_gene: TRBJ2-1

CDR3aa: CASSLEAELGYTF
CDR3nt: TGTGCCAGCAGCTTAGAGGCGGAATTGGGCTACACCTTC
d_gene: NA
abundance: NA
v_gene: TRBV7-2
j_gene: TRBJ1-2

CDR3aa: CASSIDRVSGNTIYF
CDR3nt: TGTGCCAGCAGCATTGACAGGGTGTCAGGAAACACCATATATTTT
d_gene: TRBD1
abundance: NA
v_gene: TRBV3-1/TRBV3-2
j_gene: TRBJ1-3

CDR3aa: CASSLGGTGTTNEKLFF
CDR3nt: TGTGCCAGCAGCTTAGGCGGGACAGGCACAACTAATGAAAAACTGTTTTTT
d_gene: TRBD1
abundance: NA
v_gene: TRBV7-9
j_gene: TRBJ1-4

CDR3aa: CASSGGTGGNYGYTF
CDR3nt: TGTGCCAGTAGTGGTGGGACAGGGGGCAACTATGGCTACACCTTC
d_gene: TRBD1
abundance: NA
v_gene: TRBV19
j_gene: TRBJ1-2

CDR3aa: CASSYGRAAYNEQFF
CDR3nt: TGTGCCAGCAGTTATGGCCGCGCGGCCTACAATGAGCAGTTCTTC
d_gene: NA
abundance: once
v_gene: TRBV6-5
j_gene: TRBJ2-1

CDR3aa: CASSLRANNYGYTF
CDR3nt: TGTGCCAGCAGCTTGAGAGCGAATAACTATGGCTACACCTTC
d_gene: NA
abundance: once
v_gene: TRBV5-8
j_gene: TRBJ1-2

CDR3aa: CASSHLTVSGNTIYF
CDR3nt: TGTGCCAGCAGTCACCTGACAGTCTCTGGAAACACCATATATTTT
d_gene: NA
abundance: NA
v_gene: TRBV6-5
j_gene: TRBJ1-3

CDR3aa: CASSQDGVGNTGELFF
CDR3nt: TGTGCCAGCAGCCAAGACGGGGTGGGCAACACCGGGGAGCTGTTTTTT
d_gene: NA
abundance: few
v_gene: TRBV7-3
j_gene: TRBJ2-2

CDR3aa: CASSANQGSSNQPQHF
CDR3nt: TGTGCCAGCAGTGCTAATCAGGGTAGCAGCAATCAGCCCCAGCATTTT
d_gene: NA
abundance: NA
v_gene: TRBV6-1
j_gene: TRBJ1-5

CDR3aa: CAISEITANTGELFF
CDR3nt: TGTGCCATCAGTGAAATAACAGCCAATACCGGGGAGCTGTTTTTT
d_gene: NA
abundance: NA
v_gene: TRBV10-3
j_gene: TRBJ2-2

CDR3aa: CASSWGGTEAFF
CDR3nt: TGTGCCAGCAGCTGGGGGGGCACTGAAGCTTTCTTT
d_gene: NA
abundance: NA
v_gene: TRBV5-4
j_gene: TRBJ1-1

CDR3aa: CASSIDQDRITDTQYF
CDR3nt: TGTGCCAGTAGTATAGATCAAGACAGGATCACAGATACGCAGTATTTT
d_gene: NA
abundance: NA
v_gene: TRBV19
j_gene: TRBJ2-3

CDR3aa: CASTVTRADTEAFF
CDR3nt: TGTGCCAGCACTGTAACGAGGGCGGACACTGAAGCTTTCTTT
d_gene: NA
abundance: NA
v_gene: TRBV2
j_gene: TRBJ1-1

CDR3aa: CASSSPVNTEAFF
CDR3nt: TGTGCCAGCAGCTCCCCCGTGAACACTGAAGCTTTCTTT
d_gene: NA
abundance: NA
v_gene: TRBV5-8
j_gene: TRBJ1-1

CDR3aa: CASSVSQGAGEQYF
CDR3nt: TGTGCCAGCAGCGTCTCACAGGGGGCTGGCGAGCAGTACTTC
d_gene: TRBD1
abundance: once
v_gene: TRBV7-2
j_gene: TRBJ2-7